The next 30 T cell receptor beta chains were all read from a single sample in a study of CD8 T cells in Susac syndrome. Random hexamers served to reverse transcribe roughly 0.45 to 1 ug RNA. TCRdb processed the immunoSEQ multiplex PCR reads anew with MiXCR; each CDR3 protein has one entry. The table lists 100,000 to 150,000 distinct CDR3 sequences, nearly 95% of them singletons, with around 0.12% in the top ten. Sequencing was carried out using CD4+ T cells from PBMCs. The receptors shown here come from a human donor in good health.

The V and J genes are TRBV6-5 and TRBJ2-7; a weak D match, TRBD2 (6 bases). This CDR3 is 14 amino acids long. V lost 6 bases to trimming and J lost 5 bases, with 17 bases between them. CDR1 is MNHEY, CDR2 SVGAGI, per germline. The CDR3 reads CASSLEGLPNEQYF. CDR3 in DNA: TGTGCCAGCAGCCTCGAGGGACTTCCCAACGAGCAGTACTTC.

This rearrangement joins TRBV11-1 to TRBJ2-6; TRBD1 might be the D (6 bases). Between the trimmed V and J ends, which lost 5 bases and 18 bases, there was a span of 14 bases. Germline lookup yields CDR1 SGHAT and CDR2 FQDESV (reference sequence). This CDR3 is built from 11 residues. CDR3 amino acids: CASSQDSPKTF. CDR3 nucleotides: TGTGCCAGCAGCCAGGACAGCCCGAAGACTTTC.

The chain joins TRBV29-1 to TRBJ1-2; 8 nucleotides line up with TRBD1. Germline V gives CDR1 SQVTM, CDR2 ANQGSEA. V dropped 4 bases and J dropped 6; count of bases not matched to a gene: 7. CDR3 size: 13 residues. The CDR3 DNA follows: TGCAGCGTTGGAGGACAGGGATGGGATGGCTACACCTTC. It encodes CSVGGQGWDGYTF. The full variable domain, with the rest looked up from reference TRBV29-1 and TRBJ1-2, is SAVISQKPSRDICQRGTSLTIQCQVDSQVTMMFWYRQQPGQSLTLIATANQGSEATYESGFVIDKFPISRPNLTFSTLTVSNMSPEDSSIYLCSVGGQGWDGYTFGSGTRLTVV.

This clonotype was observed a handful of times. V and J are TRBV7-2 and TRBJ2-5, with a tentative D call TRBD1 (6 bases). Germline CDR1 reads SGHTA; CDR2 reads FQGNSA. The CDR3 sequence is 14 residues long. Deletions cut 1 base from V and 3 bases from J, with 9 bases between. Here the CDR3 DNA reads TGTGCCAGCAGCTTAGGGACAGCAAAAGAGACCCAGTACTTC. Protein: CASSLGTAKETQYF.

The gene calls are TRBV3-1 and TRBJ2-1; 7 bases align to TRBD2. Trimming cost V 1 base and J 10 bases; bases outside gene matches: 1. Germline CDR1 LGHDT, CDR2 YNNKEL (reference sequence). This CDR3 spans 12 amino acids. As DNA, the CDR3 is TGTGCCAGCAGCCAAGTGGGAGGGGAGCAGTTCTTC. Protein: CASSQVGGEQFF.

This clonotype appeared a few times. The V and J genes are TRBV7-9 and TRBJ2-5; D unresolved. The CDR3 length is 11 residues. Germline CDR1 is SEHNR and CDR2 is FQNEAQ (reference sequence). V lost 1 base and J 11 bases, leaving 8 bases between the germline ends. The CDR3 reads CASSLVGVQYF. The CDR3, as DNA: TGTGCCAGCAGCTTAGTGGGTGTACAGTACTTC. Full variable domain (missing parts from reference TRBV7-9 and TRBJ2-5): DTGVSQNPRHKITKRGQNVTFRCDPISEHNRLYWYRQTLGQGPEFLTYFQNEAQLEKSRLLSDRFSAERPKGSFSTLEIQRTEQGDSAMYLCASSLVGVQYFGPGTRLLVL.

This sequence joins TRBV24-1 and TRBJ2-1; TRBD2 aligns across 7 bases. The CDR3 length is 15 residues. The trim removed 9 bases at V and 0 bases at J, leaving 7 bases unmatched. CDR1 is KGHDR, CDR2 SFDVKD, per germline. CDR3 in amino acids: CATPPERDSYNEQFF. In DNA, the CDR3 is TGTGCCACCCCGCCCGAGCGGGACTCCTACAATGAGCAGTTCTTC.

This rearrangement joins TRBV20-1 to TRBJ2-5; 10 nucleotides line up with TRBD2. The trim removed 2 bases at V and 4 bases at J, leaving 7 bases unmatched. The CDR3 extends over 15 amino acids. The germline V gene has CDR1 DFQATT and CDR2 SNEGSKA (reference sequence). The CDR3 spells CSARPGTSVSETQYF. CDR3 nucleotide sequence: TGCAGTGCTAGACCCGGGACTAGCGTTTCAGAGACCCAGTACTTC.

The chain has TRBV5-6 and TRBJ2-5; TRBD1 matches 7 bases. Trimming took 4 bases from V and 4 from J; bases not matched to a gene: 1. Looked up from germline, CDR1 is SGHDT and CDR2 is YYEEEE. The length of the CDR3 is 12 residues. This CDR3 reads CASSRQGETQYF. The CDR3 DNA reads TGTGCCAGCAGCCGACAGGGAGAGACCCAGTACTTC.

The CDR3 sequence: CASSLAGTGVGYTF. CDR3 nucleotide sequence: TGTGCCAGCAGCTTGGCCGGGACAGGGGTTGGCTACACCTTC. The chain links TRBV5-4 to TRBJ1-2, with 10 positions matching TRBD1. The CDR3 runs 14 residues. Germline-derived CDR1 and CDR2 are SGHNT and YYREEE (reference sequence). Losses at the gene ends were 0 bases for V and 7 bases for J; bases not matched to a gene: 3. Using reference TRBV5-4 and TRBJ1-2 for the parts outside the CDR3, the full variable domain is ETGVTQSPTHLIKTRGQQVTLRCSSQSGHNTVSWYQQALGQGPQFIFQYYREEENGRGNFPPRFSGLQFPNYSSELNVNALELDDSALYLCASSLAGTGVGYTFGSGTRLTVV.

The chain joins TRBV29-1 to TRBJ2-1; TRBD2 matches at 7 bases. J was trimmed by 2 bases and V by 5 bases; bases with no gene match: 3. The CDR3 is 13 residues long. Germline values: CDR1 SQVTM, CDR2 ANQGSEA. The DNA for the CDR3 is TGCAGCGTTAGCGGGACCACCTACAATGAGCAGTTCTTC. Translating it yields CSVSGTTYNEQFF.

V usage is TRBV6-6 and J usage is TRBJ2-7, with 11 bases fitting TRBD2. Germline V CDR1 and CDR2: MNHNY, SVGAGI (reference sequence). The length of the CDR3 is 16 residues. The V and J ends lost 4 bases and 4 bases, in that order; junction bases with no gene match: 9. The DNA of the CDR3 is TGTGCCAGCAGTTTAGCGGGAGGGCCCACCGCTTACGAGCAGTACTTC. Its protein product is CASSLAGGPTAYEQYF.

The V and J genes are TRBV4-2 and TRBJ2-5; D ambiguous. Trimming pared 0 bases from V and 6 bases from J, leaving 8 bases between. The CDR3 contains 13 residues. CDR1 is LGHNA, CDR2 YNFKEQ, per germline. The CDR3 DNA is TGTGCCAGCAGCCAAGATTTGGGGAAGACCCAGTACTTC. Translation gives CASSQDLGKTQYF.

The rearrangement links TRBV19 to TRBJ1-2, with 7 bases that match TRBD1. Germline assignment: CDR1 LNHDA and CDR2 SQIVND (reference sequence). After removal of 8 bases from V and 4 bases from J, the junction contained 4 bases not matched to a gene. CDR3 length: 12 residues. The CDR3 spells CASRDRSYGYTF. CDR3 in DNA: TGTGCCAGTCGGGACAGAAGCTATGGCTACACCTTC.

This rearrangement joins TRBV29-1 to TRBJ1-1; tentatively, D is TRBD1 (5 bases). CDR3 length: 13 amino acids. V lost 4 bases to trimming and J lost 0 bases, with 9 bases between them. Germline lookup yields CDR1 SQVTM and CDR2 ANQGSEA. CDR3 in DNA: TGCAGCGTTGTCAAGGGGCTGAACACTGAAGCTTTCTTT. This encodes CSVVKGLNTEAFF.

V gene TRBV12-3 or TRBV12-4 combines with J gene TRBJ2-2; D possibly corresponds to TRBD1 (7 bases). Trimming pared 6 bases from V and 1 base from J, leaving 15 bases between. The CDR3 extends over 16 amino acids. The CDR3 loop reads CASSPAGQLNTGELFF. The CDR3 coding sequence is TGTGCCAGCAGCCCGGCGGGACAGCTGAACACCGGGGAGCTGTTTTTT.

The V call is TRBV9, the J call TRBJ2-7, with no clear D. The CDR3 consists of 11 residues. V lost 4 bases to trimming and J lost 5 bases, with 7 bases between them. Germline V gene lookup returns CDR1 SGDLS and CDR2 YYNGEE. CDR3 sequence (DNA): TGTGCCAGCAGCCGCGAGGACGAGCAGTACTTC. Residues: CASSREDEQYF.

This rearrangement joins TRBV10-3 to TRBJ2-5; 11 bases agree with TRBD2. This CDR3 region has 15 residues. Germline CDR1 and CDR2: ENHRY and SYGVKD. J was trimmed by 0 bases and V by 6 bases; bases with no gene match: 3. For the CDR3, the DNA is TGTGCCATCAGGCCGGGACTAGCGGACCAAGAGACCCAGTACTTC. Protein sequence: CAIRPGLADQETQYF.

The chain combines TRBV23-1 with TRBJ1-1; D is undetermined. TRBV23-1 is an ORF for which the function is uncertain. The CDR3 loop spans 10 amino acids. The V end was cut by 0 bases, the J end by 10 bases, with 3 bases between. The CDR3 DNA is TGCGCCAGCAGTCAATCAGGAGCTTTCTTT. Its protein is CASSQSGAFF.

The DNA of the CDR3 is TGTGCCAGCAGTCCCCGGCGGCTAGCGGACTCCCGTGGGGCCAAAAACATTCAGTACTTC. Amino acids: CASSPRRLADSRGAKNIQYF. The V call is TRBV3-1, the J call TRBJ2-4, with 7 bases aligning to TRBD2. The length of the CDR3 is 20 residues. V lost 6 bases to trimming and J lost 1 base; unmatched junction nucleotides: 21. Germline V gene lookup returns CDR1 LGHDT and CDR2 YNNKEL (reference sequence).

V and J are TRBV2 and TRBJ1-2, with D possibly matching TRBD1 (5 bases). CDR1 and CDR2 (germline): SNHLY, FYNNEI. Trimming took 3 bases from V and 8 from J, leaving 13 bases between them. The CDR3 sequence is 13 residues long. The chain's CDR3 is CASSEGLLGGYTF. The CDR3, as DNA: TGTGCCAGCAGTGAGGGACTGCTTGGGGGCTACACCTTC.

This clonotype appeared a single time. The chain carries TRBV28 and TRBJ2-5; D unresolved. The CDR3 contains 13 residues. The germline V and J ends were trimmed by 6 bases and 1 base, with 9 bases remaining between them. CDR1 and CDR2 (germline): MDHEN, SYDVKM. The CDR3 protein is CASRAPAQETQYF. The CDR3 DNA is TGTGCCAGCAGGGCTCCGGCCCAAGAGACCCAGTACTTC.

CDR3 sequence (DNA): TGCGCCAGCAGCTTGACCCCGGGCCAGACCTACGAGCAGTACTTC. This translates into CASSLTPGQTYEQYF. This chain joins TRBV5-1 and TRBJ2-7, with D uncertain. Between the trimmed V and J ends, which lost 1 base and 2 bases, there was a span of 13 bases. This CDR3 is 15 amino acids long. The germline V gene has CDR1 SGHRS and CDR2 YFSETQ. Variable domain in full (rest from reference TRBV5-1 and TRBJ2-7): KAGVTQTPRYLIKTRGQQVTLSCSPISGHRSVSWYQQTPGQGLQFLFEYFSETQRNKGNFPGRFSGRQFSNSRSEMNVSTLELGDSALYLCASSLTPGQTYEQYFGPGTRLTVT.

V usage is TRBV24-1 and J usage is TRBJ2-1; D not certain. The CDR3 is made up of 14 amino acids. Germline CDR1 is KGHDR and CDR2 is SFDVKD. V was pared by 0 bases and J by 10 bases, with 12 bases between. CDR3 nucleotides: TGTGCCACCAGTGATTTGCGAGGAGAAGGGGAGCAGTTCTTC. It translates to CATSDLRGEGEQFF.

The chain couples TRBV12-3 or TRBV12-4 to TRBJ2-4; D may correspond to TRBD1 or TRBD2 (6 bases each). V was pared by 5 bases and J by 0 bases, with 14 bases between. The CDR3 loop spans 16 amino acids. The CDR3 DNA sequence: TGTGCCAGCAGTCGTCGAGGGGGACTAGCCAAAAACATTCAGTACTTC. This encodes CASSRRGGLAKNIQYF.

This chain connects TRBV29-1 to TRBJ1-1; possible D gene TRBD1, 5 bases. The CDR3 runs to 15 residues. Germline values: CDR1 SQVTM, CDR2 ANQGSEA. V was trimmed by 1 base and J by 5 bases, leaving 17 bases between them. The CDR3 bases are TGCAGCGTTGAAGTCGCGTCTCGGAGGGGTACTGAAGCTTTCTTT. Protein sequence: CSVEVASRRGTEAFF.

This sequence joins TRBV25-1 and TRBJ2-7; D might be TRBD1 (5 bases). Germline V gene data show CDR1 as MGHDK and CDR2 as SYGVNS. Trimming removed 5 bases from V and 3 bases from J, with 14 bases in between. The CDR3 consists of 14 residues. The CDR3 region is CASSKGPVNYEQYF. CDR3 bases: TGTGCCAGCAGTAAGGGGCCAGTAAACTACGAGCAGTACTTC.

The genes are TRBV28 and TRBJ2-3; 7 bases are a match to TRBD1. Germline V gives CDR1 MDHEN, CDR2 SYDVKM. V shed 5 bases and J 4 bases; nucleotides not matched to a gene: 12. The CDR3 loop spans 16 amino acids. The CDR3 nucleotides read TGTGCCAGCAGTCCCGCCGGGACAGCGGCATCAGATACGCAGTATTTT. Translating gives CASSPAGTAASDTQYF.

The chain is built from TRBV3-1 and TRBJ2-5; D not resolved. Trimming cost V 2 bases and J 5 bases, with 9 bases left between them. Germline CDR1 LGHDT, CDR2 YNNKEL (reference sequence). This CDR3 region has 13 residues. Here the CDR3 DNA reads TGTGCCAGCAGCCAAAGGCGTTCGGAGACCCAGTACTTC. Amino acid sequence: CASSQRRSETQYF.

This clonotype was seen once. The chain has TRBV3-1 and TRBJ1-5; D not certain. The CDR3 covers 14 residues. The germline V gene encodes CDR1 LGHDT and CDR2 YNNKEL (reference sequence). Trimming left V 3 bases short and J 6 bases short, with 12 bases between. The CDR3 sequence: CASSHGLGSQPQHF. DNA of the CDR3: TGTGCCAGCAGCCACGGTCTGGGGAGTCAGCCCCAGCATTTT. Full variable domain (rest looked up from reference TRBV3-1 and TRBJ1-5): DTAVSQTPKYLVTQMGNDKSIKCEQNLGHDTMYWYKQDSKKFLKIMFSYNNKELIINETVPNRFSPKSPDKAHLNLHINSLELGDSAVYFCASSHGLGSQPQHFGDGTRLSIL.